This T cell receptor beta chain was sequenced during a study of cytomegalovirus exposure and HLA in healthy donors. Generated by immunoSEQ multiplex PCR, the TCRdb table keeps only in-frame clones and is missing some. The sample contains 150,000 to 170,000 clones, 86% of which appear only once. Regarding this clone: Its target is unknown.

Findings and caveats of the study: Rare TCR sequences dominated, though some public TCRs recurred in many donors. The authors listed around 150 TCR beta chains as cytomegalovirus-associated. Researchers reported that a few CMV-associated chains were confirmed in vitro as CMV antigen-specific.

The donors were members of the roughly 120-subject validation cohort (separate from the approximately 670-subject first cohort). This CDR3 has 16 residues. Deletions cut 5 bases from V and 2 bases from J, with 19 bases between. Germline V lookup: CDR1 MNHEY, CDR2 SMNVEV (reference sequence). What was sequenced was PBMCs. The genes are TRBV27 and TRBJ2-7; D might be TRBD1 (6 bases). The clonotype originates from a man between 18 and 35 years old in good health and CMV-seropositive. CDR3 nucleotide sequence: TGTGCCAGCAGTCCTGAACGCTGGGGGCCCCCCTACGAGCAGTACTTC. Encoded protein: CASSPERWGPPYEQYF.